Reported below is one T cell receptor beta chain. Antigen: not known. The data belong to a study of T cell responses to AZD1222 COVID-19 vaccine. The CDR3 loop spans 15 amino acids. CDR1 and CDR2 from the germline V gene are SGHVS and FQNEAQ. V shed 5 bases and J shed 2 bases, with 15 bases lying between them. Using immunoSEQ multiplex PCR, the repertoire was profiled, and TCRdb retains in-frame clones only, with some absent. The profile shows about 78,000 clones, roughly 90% of them singletons. General study results and limits: At 160-218 and 743-854, vaccine-associated CD4 TCRs were dominant, and they spanned spike. The donor group comprised mostly white British people and more females; the analysis possibly underestimated clonal diversity. No day 14 peak samples; only post-peak repertoires were characterized. Nearly half of unique spike-specific TCRs reportedly avoided B.1.351 and B.1.1.7 mutated regions.

Sequenced here: peripheral blood, sampled 28 days after the second AZD1222 dose. This receptor was obtained from an adult who received the AZD1222 COVID-19 vaccine. The rearrangement links TRBV7-8 to TRBJ2-5; perhaps D is TRBD1 or TRBD2 (5 bases each). CDR3: CASSPRWGKQETQYF. CDR3 nucleotides: TGTGCCAGCAGCCCGAGGTGGGGGAAACAAGAGACCCAGTACTTC.